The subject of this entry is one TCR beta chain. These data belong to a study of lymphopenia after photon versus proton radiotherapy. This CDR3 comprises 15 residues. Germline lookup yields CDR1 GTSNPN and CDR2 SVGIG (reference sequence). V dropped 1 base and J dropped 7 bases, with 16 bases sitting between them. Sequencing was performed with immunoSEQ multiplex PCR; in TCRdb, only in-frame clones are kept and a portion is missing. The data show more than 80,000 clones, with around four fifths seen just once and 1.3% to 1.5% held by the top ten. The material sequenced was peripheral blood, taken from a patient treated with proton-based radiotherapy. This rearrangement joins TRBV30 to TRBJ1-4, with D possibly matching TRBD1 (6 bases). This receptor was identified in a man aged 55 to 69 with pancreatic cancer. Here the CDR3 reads CAWSGPQGLAEKLFF. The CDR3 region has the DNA TGTGCCTGGAGTGGGCCACAGGGCTTGGCTGAAAAACTGTTTTTT.